The sample holds a few counts of the clone carrying this T cell receptor (beta chain). The antigen is not known. This sample stems from a study of T-cell memory formation after mild COVID-19. For the study at large: Largely donor-specific TCR clusters were found. Overall study findings and caveats: A subset of responding clones appeared in pre-infection memory, suggesting cross-reactive memory joined. Second-wave clones that peaked on day 37 lacked confirmed SARS-CoV-2 specificity.

V shed 5 bases and J shed 3 bases, with 6 bases lying between them. There are 12 residues in the CDR3. Germline V CDR1 and CDR2: KGHDR, SFDVKD. 5'RACE with constant-segment primers yielded barcoded, UMI-tagged TCR alpha and TCR beta cDNA libraries. TCRdb recomputed calls from the 5' RACE reads with MiXCR, one row per CDR3 protein. The data hold about 420,000 distinct CDR3 sequences, with about 22% observed a single time. This TCR was sampled from an adult woman who had mild COVID-19 (a few samples of this study predate the infection). Cell type and time point are not known. Sequencing was carried out using PBMCs or a T cell subset sorted from them (not recorded which). The gene calls are TRBV24-1 and TRBJ1-1; D gene unclear. This CDR3 reads CATSGGDTEAFF. Written as DNA, the CDR3 is TGTGCCACCAGTGGCGGGGACACTGAAGCTTTCTTT.